The present TCR beta chain was sequenced within a study of lung T cells in sarcoidosis with Löfgren's syndrome. Germline CDR1 is SGHTA and CDR2 is FQGTGA. The ends lost 5 bases at V and 9 bases at J; junction bases unmatched: 11. CDR3 length: 16 residues. This clonotype showed up just a few times. One entry per CDR3 protein results from TCRdb running MiXCR on the reads. The top ten hold about 2.3% of the sample, which has tens of thousands of distinct CDR3 sequences, around 21% seen once. The receptor was isolated from a human donor with sarcoidosis (Löfgren's syndrome or another form), or a control subject (not recorded which). The sequencing input was CD4+ T cells from PBMCs. The rearrangement joins TRBV7-3 to TRBJ2-2, with 11 bases matching TRBD2. This chain's CDR3 is CASSPTSGSLSRELFF. CDR3 sequence (DNA): TGTGCCAGCAGCCCAACTAGCGGGAGTCTTTCCAGGGAGCTGTTTTTT.